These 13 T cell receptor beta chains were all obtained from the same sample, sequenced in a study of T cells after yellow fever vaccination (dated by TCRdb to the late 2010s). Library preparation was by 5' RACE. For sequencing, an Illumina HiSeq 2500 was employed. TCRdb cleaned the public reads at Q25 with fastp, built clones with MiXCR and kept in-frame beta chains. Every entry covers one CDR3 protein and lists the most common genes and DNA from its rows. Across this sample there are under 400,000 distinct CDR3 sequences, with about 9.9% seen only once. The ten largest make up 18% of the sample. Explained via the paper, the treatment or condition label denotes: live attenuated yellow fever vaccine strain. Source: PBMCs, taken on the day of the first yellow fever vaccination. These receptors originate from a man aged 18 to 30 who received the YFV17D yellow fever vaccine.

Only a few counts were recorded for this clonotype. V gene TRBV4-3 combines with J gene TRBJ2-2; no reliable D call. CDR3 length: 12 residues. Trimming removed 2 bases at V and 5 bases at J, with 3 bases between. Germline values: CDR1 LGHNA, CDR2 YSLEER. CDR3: CASSQLTGELFF. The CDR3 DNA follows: TGCGCCAGCAGCCAACTAACCGGGGAGCTGTTTTTT.

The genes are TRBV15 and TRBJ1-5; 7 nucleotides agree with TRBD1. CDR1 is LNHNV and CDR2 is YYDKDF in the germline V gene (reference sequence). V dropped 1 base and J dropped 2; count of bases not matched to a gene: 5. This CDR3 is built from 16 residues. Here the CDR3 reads CATSRGTGAGNQPQHF. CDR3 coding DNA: TGTGCCACCAGCAGAGGAACAGGGGCAGGCAATCAGCCCCAGCATTTT.

The CDR3 nucleotides are TGTGCCAGCAGAGATAGCGGGGGGCAGAGCACAGATACGCAGTATTTT. Protein: CASRDSGGQSTDTQYF. The chain joins TRBV6-2 or TRBV6-3 to TRBJ2-3, with TRBD2 identical over 10 bases. The CDR3 spans 16 residues. Germline V gene data show CDR1 as MNHEY and CDR2 as SVGEGT. The V segment lost 6 bases and the J segment 0 bases; nucleotides outside the gene matches: 6.

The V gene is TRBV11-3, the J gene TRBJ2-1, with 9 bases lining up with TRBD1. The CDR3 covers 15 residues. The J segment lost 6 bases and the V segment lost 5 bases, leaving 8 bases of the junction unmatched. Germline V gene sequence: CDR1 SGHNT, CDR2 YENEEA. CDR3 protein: CASSSRDRESNEQFF. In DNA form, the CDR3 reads TGTGCCAGCAGCAGCCGGGACAGGGAGTCCAATGAGCAGTTCTTC. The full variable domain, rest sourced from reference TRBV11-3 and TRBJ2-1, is EAGVVQSPRYKIIEKKQPVAFWCNPISGHNTLYWYLQNLGQGPELLIRYENEEAVDDSQLPKDRFSAERLKGVDSTLKIQPAELGDSAVYLCASSSRDRESNEQFFGPGTRLTVL.

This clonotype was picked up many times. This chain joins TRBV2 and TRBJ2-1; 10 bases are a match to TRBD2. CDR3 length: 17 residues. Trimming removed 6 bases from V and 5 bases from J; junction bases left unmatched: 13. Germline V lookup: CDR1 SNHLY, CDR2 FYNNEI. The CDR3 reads CASSQRVAGGKDNEQFF. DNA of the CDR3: TGTGCCAGCAGCCAGCGAGTAGCGGGGGGTAAAGACAATGAGCAGTTCTTC.

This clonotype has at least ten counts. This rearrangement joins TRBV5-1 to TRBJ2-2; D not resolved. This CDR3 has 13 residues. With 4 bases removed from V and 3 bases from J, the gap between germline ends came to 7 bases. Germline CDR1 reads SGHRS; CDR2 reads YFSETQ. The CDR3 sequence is CASSLRDTGELFF. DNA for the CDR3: TGCGCCAGCAGCCTTAGGGACACCGGGGAGCTGTTTTTT.

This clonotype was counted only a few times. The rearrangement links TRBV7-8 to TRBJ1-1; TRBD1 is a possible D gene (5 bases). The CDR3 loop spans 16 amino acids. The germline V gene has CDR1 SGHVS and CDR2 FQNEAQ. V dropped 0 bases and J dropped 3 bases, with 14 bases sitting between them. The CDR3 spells CASSLALTEPYTEAFF. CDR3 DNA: TGTGCCAGCAGCTTAGCCTTGACAGAACCCTACACTGAAGCTTTCTTT.

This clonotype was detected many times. CDR3 sequence: CSARDSTSTDTQYF. The DNA of the CDR3 is TGCAGTGCTAGAGATTCCACTAGCACAGATACGCAGTATTTT. The V call is TRBV20-1, the J call TRBJ2-3; D not resolved. The ends were cut back, 0 bases at V and 0 bases at J, with 7 bases in the middle. The CDR3 is 14 residues long. Germline assignment: CDR1 DFQATT and CDR2 SNEGSKA (reference sequence).

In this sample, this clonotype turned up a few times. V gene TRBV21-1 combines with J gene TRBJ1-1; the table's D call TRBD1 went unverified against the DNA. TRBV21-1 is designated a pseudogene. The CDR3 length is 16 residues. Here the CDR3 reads CASSIYRGPDHTEAFF. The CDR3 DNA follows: TGTGCCAGCAGCATCTACAGGGGCCCGGATCACACTGAAGCTTTCTTT.

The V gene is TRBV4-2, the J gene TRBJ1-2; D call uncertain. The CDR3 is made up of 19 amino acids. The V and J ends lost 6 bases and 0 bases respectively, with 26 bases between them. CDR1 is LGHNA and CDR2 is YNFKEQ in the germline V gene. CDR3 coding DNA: TGTGCCAGCAGTTCGTTGCGGGTTACTTCCCGCACATCTAACTATGGCTACACCTTC. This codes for CASSSLRVTSRTSNYGYTF.

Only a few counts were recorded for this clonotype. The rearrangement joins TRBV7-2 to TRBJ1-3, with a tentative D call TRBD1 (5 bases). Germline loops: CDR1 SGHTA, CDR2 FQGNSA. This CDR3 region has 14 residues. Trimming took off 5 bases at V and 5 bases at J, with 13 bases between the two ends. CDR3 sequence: CASSLDRGRNTIYF. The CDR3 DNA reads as TGTGCCAGCAGCCTAGATCGGGGCCGAAACACCATATATTTT.

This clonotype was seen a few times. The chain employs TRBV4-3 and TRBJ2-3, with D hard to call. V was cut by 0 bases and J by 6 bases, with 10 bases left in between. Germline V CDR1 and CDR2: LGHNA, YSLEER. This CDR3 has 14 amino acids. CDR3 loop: CASSQDGSGDTQYF. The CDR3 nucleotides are TGCGCCAGCAGCCAAGATGGATCAGGCGATACGCAGTATTTT.

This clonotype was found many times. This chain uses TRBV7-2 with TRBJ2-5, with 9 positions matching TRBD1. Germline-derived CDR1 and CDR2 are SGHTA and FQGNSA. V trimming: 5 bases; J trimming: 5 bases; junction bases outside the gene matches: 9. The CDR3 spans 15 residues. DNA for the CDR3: TGTGCCAGCAGCACCAACAGGGGGCCGGAGGAGACCCAGTACTTC. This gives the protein CASSTNRGPEETQYF.